The clone carrying this T cell receptor (beta chain) showed up just a few times. Antigen: not known. These data originate in a study of CD8+CD57+ T cells in acquired aplastic anemia. Study-wide background: Sorting CD4+ and CD8+ cells gave DNA averaging about 3.3 ug.

V was clipped by 2 bases and J by 2 bases, with 14 bases between them. Germline CDR1 is SGHKS and CDR2 is YYEKEE (reference sequence). There are 16 residues in the CDR3. The authors sequenced patients whose flow cytometry had shown CD8+CD57+ cell expansion. Patients, without exception, had severe acquired aplastic anemia. According to the study, genomic DNA was the template for TCR beta VDJ and CDR3 profiling. Each CDR3 protein gets one entry after TCRdb re-called the reads with MiXCR. The sample records under 350,000 distinct CDR3 sequences, about 50% being singletons. Findings and caveats of the study: Patients and controls shared over 25 CD8+ CDR3 sequences, highly expressed in patients.

Sequencing was done on a sample of sorted CD4+, CD8+, or CD8+CD57+ T cells (not recorded which) from PBMCs. The rearrangement joins TRBV5-5 to TRBJ1-5, with D perhaps matching TRBD1 (6 bases). The sequence was obtained from a human donor with aplastic anemia. CDR3: CASSLKGGIGNQPQHF. DNA for the CDR3: TGTGCCAGCAGCTTAAAGGGGGGGATTGGCAATCAGCCCCAGCATTTT.